The 24 T cell receptor beta chains in this list originate from one sample, sequenced in a study of OX40 agonist ivuxolimab in advanced cancers. Clones were sequenced by immunoSEQ multiplex PCR, and TCRdb holds only the in-frame ones, with some missing. In the table there are tens of thousands of clones, around nine tenths of which are singletons. The sample here was CD4+ or CD8+ T cells sorted from blood, taken in a trial of the OX40 agonist ivuxolimab. Every receptor here comes from an adult with an advanced solid tumor such as melanoma, head and neck, liver or kidney cancer.

The CDR3 loop is CASSSIARGPYNEQFF. The CDR3 DNA follows: TGTGCCAGCAGCTCGATCGCGCGGGGGCCCTACAATGAGCAGTTCTTC. The chain has TRBV7-6 and TRBJ2-1; a possible D gene is TRBD2 (7 bases). The CDR3 is 16 amino acids. V lost 4 bases to trimming and J lost 2 bases, with 15 bases between them. Germline V gene data show CDR1 as SGHVS and CDR2 as FNYEAQ.

The rearrangement uses TRBV19 and TRBJ1-3; the D gene is possibly TRBD1 (5 bases). Trimming removed 11 bases at V and 0 bases at J, with 14 bases between. Germline V gene sequence: CDR1 LNHDA, CDR2 SQIVND (reference sequence). The CDR3 runs to 14 residues. The CDR3 DNA is TGTGCCGGTAAGGGGACGCACTCTGGAAACACCATATATTTT. It encodes CAGKGTHSGNTIYF. Full variable domain (missing parts from reference TRBV19 and TRBJ1-3): DGGITQSPKYLFRKEGQNVTLSCEQNLNHDAMYWYRQDPGQGLRLIYYSQIVNDFQKGDIAEGYSVSREKKESFPLTVTSAQKNPTAFYLCAGKGTHSGNTIYFGEGSWLTVV.

This clone was recorded only once. The gene calls are TRBV6-6 and TRBJ2-1; weak D call: TRBD1 (6 bases). The ends were cut back, 5 bases at V and 6 bases at J, with 20 bases in the middle. CDR1 is MNHNY and CDR2 is SVGAGI in the germline V gene (reference sequence). The CDR3 has 16 residues. The CDR3: CASSRPDSQGSNEQFF. CDR3 nucleotide sequence: TGTGCCAGCAGTAGACCGGACAGCCAGGGGTCCAATGAGCAGTTCTTC.

The chain employs TRBV28 and TRBJ1-2; D not certain. Germline lookup yields CDR1 MDHEN and CDR2 SYDVKM. V lost 6 bases and J 3 bases, leaving 5 bases between the germline ends. This CDR3 region has 11 residues. The CDR3 loop is CASRPHYGYTF. CDR3 in DNA: TGTGCCAGCAGGCCCCACTATGGCTACACCTTC.

The chain is built from TRBV9 and TRBJ1-1; D not resolved. Germline CDR1 and CDR2: SGDLS and YYNGEE. The CDR3 is 13 residues long. Trimming took off 3 bases at V and 7 bases at J, with 13 bases between the two ends. CDR3 nucleotide sequence: TGTGCCAGCAGCGACGCGGGCGAGGGTGAAGCTTTCTTT. Protein sequence: CASSDAGEGEAFF.

The chain employs TRBV27 and TRBJ2-5; 9 nucleotides match TRBD1. Per germline, CDR1 MNHEY and CDR2 SMNVEV (reference sequence). This CDR3 region has 16 residues. After removal of 6 bases from V and 2 bases from J, the junction contained 10 bases not matched to a gene. CDR3 sequence (DNA): TGTGCCAGCAGCCTACTCGGGACAGGGTTACAAGAGACCCAGTACTTC. The encoded protein is CASSLLGTGLQETQYF.

The J gene is TRBJ1-2, the V gene TRBV7-9, with D uncertain. V lost 3 bases and J 8 bases, leaving 22 bases between the germline ends. This CDR3 has 16 residues. CDR1 is SEHNR, CDR2 FQNEAQ, per germline (reference sequence). The CDR3 coding sequence is TGTGCCAGCAGCTTTCGGTCAGAGAGCACCTATGGAGGCTACACCTTC. This codes for CASSFRSESTYGGYTF.

There are a few counts of this clone. The CDR3 protein is CASSSSYEQYF. CDR3 sequence (DNA): TGTGCCAGCTCCTCCTCCTACGAGCAGTACTTC. The chain recombines TRBV18 with TRBJ2-7; no firm D call. Germline-derived CDR1 and CDR2 are KGHSH and LQKENI. The ends were cut back, 6 bases at V and 0 bases at J, with 3 bases in the middle. The CDR3 has 11 residues.

The chain links TRBV2 to TRBJ2-7; 8 bases match TRBD2. The CDR3 is 14 residues long. The germline gives CDR1 SNHLY, CDR2 FYNNEI. The junction had 3 bases not matched to a gene; V was cut back by 5 bases and J by 0 bases. The CDR3 region has the DNA TGTGCCAGCAGTTTAGGACTAGCCTCCTACGAGCAGTACTTC. Protein: CASSLGLASYEQYF.

The gene calls are TRBV19 and TRBJ2-7, with D perhaps matching TRBD2 (6 bases). Germline CDR1 reads LNHDA; CDR2 reads SQIVND (reference sequence). The CDR3 is 14 residues long. Trimming removed 5 bases from V and 3 bases from J, with 14 bases in between. CDR3: CASSRPGLGYEQYF. CDR3 coding DNA: TGTGCCAGTAGTCGACCGGGACTGGGCTACGAGCAGTACTTC.

V gene TRBV5-5 combines with J gene TRBJ1-2; D is ambiguous. Trimming took 0 bases from V and 4 from J, leaving 16 bases between them. The length of the CDR3 is 16 residues. CDR1 is SGHKS, CDR2 YYEKEE, per germline (reference sequence). CDR3 residues: CASSLGLGPASYGYTF. DNA for the CDR3: TGTGCCAGCAGCTTGGGGCTAGGCCCCGCTAGCTATGGCTACACCTTC.

CDR3 bases: TGTGCCATCAGTGAGTCGGGAGTAGCGGGAGGAGAGACCCAGTACTTC. Translated: CAISESGVAGGETQYF. V gene TRBV10-3 combines with J gene TRBJ2-5; 10 bases are a match to TRBD2. V was clipped by 0 bases and J by 4 bases; unmatched bases: 5. CDR3 size: 16 residues. Germline V gives CDR1 ENHRY, CDR2 SYGVKD.

The chain uses TRBV7-2 and TRBJ1-1; possibly TRBD1 for D (6 bases). Germline V gene lookup returns CDR1 SGHTA and CDR2 FQGNSA. The CDR3 spans 14 residues. Trimming pared 5 bases from V and 1 base from J, leaving 11 bases between. CDR3 nucleotides: TGTGCCAGCAGCCAGGGGACGGCGAACACTGAAGCTTTCTTT. Its protein product is CASSQGTANTEAFF.

The chain employs TRBV7-9 and TRBJ2-1; 15 bases agree with TRBD2. This CDR3 is built from 14 residues. In germline, CDR1 is SEHNR, CDR2 FQNEAQ (reference sequence). V lost 5 bases to trimming and J lost 14 bases; unmatched junction nucleotides: 7. Here the CDR3 DNA reads TGTGCCAGCAGCCTCCGGACTAGCGGGAGGGCCGAGTTCTTC. Its protein is CASSLRTSGRAEFF.

The rearrangement links TRBV28 to TRBJ1-1, with D maybe TRBD1 (5 bases). Germline lookup yields CDR1 MDHEN and CDR2 SYDVKM. Trimming removed 3 bases from V and 2 bases from J, with 16 bases in between. The CDR3 spans 16 residues. DNA for the CDR3: TGTGCCAGCAGTTTTATGTTACAGGCCCTTAACACTGAAGCTTTCTTT. It is translated as CASSFMLQALNTEAFF.

This clone has just one count. CDR3 bases: TGTGCCAGCTCACCCGACTCCCGGGGCACCGGGGAGCTGTTTTTT. It is translated as CASSPDSRGTGELFF. The chain uses TRBV18 and TRBJ2-2; a weak D match, TRBD2 (5 bases). Germline lookup yields CDR1 KGHSH and CDR2 LQKENI. V lost 3 bases and J lost 4, with 12 bases in between. The CDR3 runs to 15 residues. Using reference TRBV18 and TRBJ2-2 for the parts outside the CDR3, the full variable domain is NAGVMQNPRHLVRRRGQEARLRCSPMKGHSHVYWYRQLPEEGLKFMVYLQKENIIDESGMPKERFSAEFPKEGPSILRIQQVVRGDSAAYFCASSPDSRGTGELFFGEGSRLTVL.

The chain joins TRBV6-4 to TRBJ1-1; no firm D call. The length of the CDR3 is 16 residues. CDR1 is MRHNA and CDR2 is SNTAGT in the germline V gene. The V end was cut by 0 bases, the J end by 1 base, with 12 bases between. CDR3 loop: CASSDSPGVPNTEAFF. Written as DNA, the CDR3 is TGTGCCAGCAGTGACTCCCCCGGGGTCCCGAACACTGAAGCTTTCTTT.

For this clone: Germline and junction disagree at one end, which may indicate a read error. The chain carries TRBV29-1 and TRBJ1-1, with no clear D. The CDR3 has 14 amino acids. The germline V gene has CDR1 SQVTM and CDR2 ANQGSEA. The CDR3 region is CSAERGNLNTEAFF. Here the CDR3 DNA reads TGCAGCGCTGAACGCGGAAACCTGAACACTGAAGCTTTCTTT.

J is TRBJ2-3 and V is TRBV10-2; D unresolved. The germline CDR1 and CDR2 sequences are WSHSY and SAAADI. This CDR3 comprises 13 residues. The ends were cut back, 4 bases at V and 0 bases at J, with 5 bases in the middle. The chain's CDR3 is CASSVGSTDTQYF. In DNA form, the CDR3 reads TGCGCCAGCAGTGTTGGGAGCACAGATACGCAGTATTTT.

This clone was detected a few times. V is TRBV19 and J is TRBJ2-1; 10 bases are a match to TRBD2. V lost 3 bases and J lost 9; bases outside the gene matches: 11. The CDR3 length is 16 residues. The germline V gene has CDR1 LNHDA and CDR2 SQIVND (reference sequence). This CDR3 reads CASSIPWTSGRGEQFF. Here the CDR3 DNA reads TGTGCCAGTAGTATTCCCTGGACTAGCGGAAGGGGTGAGCAGTTCTTC.

This chain links TRBV7-9 with TRBJ2-5; TRBD1 agrees at 8 bases. From germline, CDR1 is SEHNR and CDR2 FQNEAQ (reference sequence). The CDR3 runs 17 residues. With V trimmed by 2 bases and J by 5 bases, 13 bases remained unmatched. The CDR3 DNA reads as TGTGCCAGCAGCTTATATAGGGCAGGGGGCTTTCGGGAGACCCAGTACTTC. As protein: CASSLYRAGGFRETQYF.

The rearrangement uses TRBV7-2 and TRBJ2-1, with TRBD2 identical over 8 bases. This CDR3 comprises 16 residues. V lost 3 bases, J lost 3 bases, and 7 bases stayed unmatched. In germline, CDR1 is SGHTA, CDR2 FQGNSA. CDR3 sequence reads: CASSLAAGVGYNEQFF. In nucleotides, the CDR3 is TGTGCCAGCAGCTTGGCAGCGGGGGTTGGCTACAATGAGCAGTTCTTC. Based on the CDR3 plus reference TRBV7-2 and TRBJ2-1, the full variable domain is GAGVSQSPSNKVTEKGKDVELRCDPISGHTALYWYRQSLGQGLEFLIYFQGNSAPDKSGLPSDRFSAERTGGSVSTLTIQRTQQEDSAVYLCASSLAAGVGYNEQFFGPGTRLTVL.

As concerns this clone: Germline is not matched at one junction end, which may reflect a read error. Other DNA sequences in this sample translate to the same CDR3. The chain is built from TRBV4-1 and TRBJ2-6; TRBD1 aligns across 9 bases. Germline-derived CDR1 and CDR2 are MGHRA and YSYEKL. There are 19 residues in the CDR3. CDR3 protein: CASSKTGTGSPPGANVLTF. The CDR3 DNA reads as TGCGCTAGCAGCAAGACCGGGACAGGGAGCCCCCCTGGGGCCAACGTCCTGACTTTC.

This clone was found a few times. The chain couples TRBV6-4 to TRBJ2-1, with D hard to call. CDR3 length equals 15 residues. Trimming cost V 3 bases and J 8 bases, with 17 bases left between them. Germline values: CDR1 MRHNA, CDR2 SNTAGT. For the CDR3, the DNA is TGTGCCAGCAGTGAACAGCAGAGCTTTCGGGATGAGCAGTTCTTC. Translating it yields CASSEQQSFRDEQFF.